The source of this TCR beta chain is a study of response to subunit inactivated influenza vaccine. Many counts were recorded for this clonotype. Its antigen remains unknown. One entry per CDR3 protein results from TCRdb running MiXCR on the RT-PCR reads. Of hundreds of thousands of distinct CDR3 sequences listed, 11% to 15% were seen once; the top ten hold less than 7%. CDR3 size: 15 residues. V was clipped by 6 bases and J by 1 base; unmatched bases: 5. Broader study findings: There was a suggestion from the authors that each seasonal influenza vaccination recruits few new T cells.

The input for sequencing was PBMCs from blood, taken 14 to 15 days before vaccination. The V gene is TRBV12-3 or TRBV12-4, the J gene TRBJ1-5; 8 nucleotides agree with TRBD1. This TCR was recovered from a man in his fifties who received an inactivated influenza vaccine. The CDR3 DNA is TGTGCCAGCAGCCTAACAGGGGGGAGCAATCAGCCCCAGCATTTT. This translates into CASSLTGGSNQPQHF.